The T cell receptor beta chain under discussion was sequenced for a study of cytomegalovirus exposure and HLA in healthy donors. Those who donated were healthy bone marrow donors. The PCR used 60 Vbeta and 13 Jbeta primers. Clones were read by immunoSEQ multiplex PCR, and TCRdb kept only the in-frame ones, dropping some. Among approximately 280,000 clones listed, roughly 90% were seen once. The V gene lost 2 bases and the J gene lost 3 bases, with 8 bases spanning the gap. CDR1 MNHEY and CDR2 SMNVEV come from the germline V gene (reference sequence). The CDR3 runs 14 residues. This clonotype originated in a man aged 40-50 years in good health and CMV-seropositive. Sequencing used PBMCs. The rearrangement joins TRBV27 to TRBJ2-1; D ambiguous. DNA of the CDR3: TGTGCCAGCAGTTTAATGCCCAGCTACAATGAGCAGTTCTTC. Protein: CASSLMPSYNEQFF.